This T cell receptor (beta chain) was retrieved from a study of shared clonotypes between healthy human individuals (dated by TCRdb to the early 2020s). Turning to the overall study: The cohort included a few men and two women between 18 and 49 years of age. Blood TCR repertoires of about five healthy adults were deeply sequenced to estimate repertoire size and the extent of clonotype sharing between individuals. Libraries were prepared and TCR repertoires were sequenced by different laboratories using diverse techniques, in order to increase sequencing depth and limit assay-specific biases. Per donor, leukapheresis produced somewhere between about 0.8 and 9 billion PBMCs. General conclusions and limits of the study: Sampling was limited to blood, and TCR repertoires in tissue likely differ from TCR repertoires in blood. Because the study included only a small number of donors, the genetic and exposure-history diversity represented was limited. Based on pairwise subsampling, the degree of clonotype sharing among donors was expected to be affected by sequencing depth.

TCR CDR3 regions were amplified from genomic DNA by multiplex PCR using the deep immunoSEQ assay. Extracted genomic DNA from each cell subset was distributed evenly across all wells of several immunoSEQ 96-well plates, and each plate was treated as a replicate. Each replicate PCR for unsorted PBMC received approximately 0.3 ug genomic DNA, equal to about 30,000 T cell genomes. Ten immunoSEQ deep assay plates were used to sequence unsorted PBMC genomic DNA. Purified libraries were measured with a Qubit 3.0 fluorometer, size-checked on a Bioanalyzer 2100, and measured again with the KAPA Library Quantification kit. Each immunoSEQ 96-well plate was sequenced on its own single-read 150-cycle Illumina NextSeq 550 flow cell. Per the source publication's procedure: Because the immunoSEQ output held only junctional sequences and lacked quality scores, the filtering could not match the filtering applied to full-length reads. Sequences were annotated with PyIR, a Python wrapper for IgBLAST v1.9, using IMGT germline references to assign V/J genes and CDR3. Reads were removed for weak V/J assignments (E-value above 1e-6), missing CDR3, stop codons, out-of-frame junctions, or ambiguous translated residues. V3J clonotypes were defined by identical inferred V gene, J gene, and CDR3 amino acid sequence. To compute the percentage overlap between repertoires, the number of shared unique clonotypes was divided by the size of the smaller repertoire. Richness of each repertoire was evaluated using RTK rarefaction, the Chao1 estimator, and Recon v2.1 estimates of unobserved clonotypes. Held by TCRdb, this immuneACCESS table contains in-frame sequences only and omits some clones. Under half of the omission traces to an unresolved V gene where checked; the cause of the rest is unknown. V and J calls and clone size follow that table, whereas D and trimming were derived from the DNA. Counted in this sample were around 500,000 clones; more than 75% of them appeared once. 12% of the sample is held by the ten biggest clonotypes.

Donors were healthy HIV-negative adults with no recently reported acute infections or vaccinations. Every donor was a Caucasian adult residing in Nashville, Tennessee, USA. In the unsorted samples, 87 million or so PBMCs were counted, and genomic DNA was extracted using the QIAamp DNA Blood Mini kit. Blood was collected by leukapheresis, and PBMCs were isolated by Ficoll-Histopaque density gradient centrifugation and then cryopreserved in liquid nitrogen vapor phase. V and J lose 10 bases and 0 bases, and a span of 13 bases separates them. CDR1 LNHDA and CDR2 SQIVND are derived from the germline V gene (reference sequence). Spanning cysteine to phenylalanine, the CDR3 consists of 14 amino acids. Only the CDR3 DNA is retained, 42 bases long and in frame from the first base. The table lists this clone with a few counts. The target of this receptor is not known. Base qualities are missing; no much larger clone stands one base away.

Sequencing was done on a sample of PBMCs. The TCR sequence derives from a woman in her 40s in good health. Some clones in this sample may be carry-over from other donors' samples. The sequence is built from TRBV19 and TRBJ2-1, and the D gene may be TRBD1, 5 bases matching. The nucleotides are TGTGCCACCCATGACAGCAGCTCCTACAATGAGCAGTTCTTC. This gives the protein CATHDSSSYNEQFF.